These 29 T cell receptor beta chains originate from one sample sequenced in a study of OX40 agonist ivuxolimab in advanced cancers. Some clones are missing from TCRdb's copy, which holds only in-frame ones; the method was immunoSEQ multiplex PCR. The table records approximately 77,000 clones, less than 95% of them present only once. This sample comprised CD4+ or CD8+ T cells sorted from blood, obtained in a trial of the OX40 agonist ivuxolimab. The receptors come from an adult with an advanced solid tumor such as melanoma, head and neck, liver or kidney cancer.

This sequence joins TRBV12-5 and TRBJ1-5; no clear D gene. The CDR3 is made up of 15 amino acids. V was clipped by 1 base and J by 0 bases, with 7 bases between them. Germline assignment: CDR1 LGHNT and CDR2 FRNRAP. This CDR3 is CASGLGAYSNQPQHF. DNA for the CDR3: TGTGCTAGTGGTTTGGGGGCCTATAGCAATCAGCCCCAGCATTTT.

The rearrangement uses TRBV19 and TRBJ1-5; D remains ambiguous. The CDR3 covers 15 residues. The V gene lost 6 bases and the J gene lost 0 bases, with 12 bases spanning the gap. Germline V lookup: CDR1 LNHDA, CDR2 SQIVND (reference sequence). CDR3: CASSWTVDSNQPQHF. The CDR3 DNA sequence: TGTGCCAGTAGCTGGACGGTTGATAGCAATCAGCCCCAGCATTTT.

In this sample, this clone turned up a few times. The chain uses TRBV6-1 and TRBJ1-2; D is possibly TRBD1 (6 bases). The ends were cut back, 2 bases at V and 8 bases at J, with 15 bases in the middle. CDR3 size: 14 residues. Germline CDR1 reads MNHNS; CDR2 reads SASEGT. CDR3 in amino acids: CASSEYRVVGGYTF. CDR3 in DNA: TGTGCCAGCAGTGAATACAGGGTCGTGGGCGGCTACACCTTC.

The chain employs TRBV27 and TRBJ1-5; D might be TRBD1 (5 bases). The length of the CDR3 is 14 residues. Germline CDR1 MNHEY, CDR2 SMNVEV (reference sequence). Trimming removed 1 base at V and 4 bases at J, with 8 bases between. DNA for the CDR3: TGTGCCAGCAGTTTATTTCCAGGGAATCAGCCCCAGCATTTT. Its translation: CASSLFPGNQPQHF.

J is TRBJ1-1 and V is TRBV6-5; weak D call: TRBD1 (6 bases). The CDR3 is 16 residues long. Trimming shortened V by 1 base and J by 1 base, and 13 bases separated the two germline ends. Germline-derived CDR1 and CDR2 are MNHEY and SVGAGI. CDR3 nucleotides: TGTGCCAGCAGTTACTTTGCGACAGGCGAGAACACTGAAGCTTTCTTT. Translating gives CASSYFATGENTEAFF.

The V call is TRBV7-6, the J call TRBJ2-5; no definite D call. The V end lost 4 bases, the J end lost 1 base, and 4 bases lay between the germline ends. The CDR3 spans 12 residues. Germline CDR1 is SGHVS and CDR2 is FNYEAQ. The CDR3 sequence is CASSSIQETQYF. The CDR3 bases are TGTGCCAGCAGCTCAATCCAAGAGACCCAGTACTTC.

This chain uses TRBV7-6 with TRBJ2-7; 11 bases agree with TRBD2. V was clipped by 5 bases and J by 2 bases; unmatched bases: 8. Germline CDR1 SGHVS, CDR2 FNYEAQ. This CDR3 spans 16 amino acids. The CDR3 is CASSGLAGGPAYEQYF. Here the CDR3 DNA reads TGTGCCAGCAGCGGCCTAGCGGGGGGCCCTGCCTACGAGCAGTACTTC.

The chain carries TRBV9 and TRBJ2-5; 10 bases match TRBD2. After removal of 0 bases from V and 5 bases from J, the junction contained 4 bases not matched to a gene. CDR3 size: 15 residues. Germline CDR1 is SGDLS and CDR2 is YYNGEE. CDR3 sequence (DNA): TGTGCCAGCAGCGTAGAAGCGGGGGGGCCTGAGACCCAGTACTTC. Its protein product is CASSVEAGGPETQYF.

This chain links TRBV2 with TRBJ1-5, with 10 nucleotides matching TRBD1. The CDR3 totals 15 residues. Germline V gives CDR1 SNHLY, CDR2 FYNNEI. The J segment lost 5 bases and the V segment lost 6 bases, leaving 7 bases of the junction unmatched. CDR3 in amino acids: CASRTGTGEDQPQHF. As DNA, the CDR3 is TGTGCCAGCAGAACCGGGACAGGGGAGGATCAGCCCCAGCATTTT. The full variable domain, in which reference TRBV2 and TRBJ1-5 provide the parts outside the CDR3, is EPEVTQTPSHQVTQMGQEVILRCVPISNHLYFYWYRQILGQKVEFLVSFYNNEISEKSEIFDDQFSVERPDGSNFTLKIRSTKLEDSAMYFCASRTGTGEDQPQHFGDGTRLSIL.

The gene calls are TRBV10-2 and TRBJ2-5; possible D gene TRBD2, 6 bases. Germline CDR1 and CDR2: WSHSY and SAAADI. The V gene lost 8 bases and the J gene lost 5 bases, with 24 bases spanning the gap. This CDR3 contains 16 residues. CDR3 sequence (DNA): TGCGCCAGCCTACTCCGCGGGCGGGGACGTCAGGAGACCCAGTACTTC. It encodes CASLLRGRGRQETQYF.

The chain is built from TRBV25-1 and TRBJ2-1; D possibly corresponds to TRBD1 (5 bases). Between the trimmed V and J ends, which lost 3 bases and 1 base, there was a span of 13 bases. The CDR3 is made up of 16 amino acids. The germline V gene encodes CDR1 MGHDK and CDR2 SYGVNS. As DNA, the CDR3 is TGTGCCAGCAGTGACTGGACGGACAAATCCTACAATGAGCAGTTCTTC. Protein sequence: CASSDWTDKSYNEQFF.

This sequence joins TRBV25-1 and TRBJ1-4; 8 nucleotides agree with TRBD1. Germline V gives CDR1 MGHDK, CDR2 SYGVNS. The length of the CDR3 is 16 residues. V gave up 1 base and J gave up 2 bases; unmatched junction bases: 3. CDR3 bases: TGTGCCAGCAGTGAATGGCAGGGGGCCACTAATGAAAAACTGTTTTTT. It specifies CASSEWQGATNEKLFF. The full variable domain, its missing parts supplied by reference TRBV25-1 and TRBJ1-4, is EADIYQTPRYLVIGTGKKITLECSQTMGHDKMYWYQQDPGMELHLIHYSYGVNSTEKGDLSSESTVSRIRTEHFPLTLESARPSHTSQYLCASSEWQGATNEKLFFGSGTQLSVL.

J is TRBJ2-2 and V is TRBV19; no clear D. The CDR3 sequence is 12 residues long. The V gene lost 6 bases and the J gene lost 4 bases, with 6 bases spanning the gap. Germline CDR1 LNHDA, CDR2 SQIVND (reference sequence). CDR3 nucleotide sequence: TGTGCCAGTAGCATCTTCACCGGGGAGCTGTTTTTT. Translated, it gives CASSIFTGELFF.

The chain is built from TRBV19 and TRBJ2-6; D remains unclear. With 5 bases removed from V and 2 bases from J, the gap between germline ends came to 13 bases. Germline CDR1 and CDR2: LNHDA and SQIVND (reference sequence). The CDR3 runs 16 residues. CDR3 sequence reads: CASSGLDGPGANVLTF. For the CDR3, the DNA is TGTGCCAGTAGTGGCCTGGATGGACCTGGGGCCAACGTCCTGACTTTC.

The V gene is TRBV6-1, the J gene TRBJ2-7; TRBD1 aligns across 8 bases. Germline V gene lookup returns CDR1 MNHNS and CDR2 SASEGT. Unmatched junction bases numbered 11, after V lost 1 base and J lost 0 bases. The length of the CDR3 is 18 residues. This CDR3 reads CASSEEEADRAPSYEQYF. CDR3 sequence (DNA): TGTGCCAGCAGTGAAGAAGAAGCGGACAGGGCACCCTCCTACGAGCAGTACTTC.

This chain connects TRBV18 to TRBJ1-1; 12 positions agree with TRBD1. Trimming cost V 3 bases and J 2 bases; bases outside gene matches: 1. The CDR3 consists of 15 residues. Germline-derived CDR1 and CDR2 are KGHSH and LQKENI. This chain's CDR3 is CASSPGQGANTEAFF. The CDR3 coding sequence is TGTGCCAGCTCACCGGGACAGGGGGCTAACACTGAAGCTTTCTTT. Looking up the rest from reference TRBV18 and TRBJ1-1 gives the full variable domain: NAGVMQNPRHLVRRRGQEARLRCSPMKGHSHVYWYRQLPEEGLKFMVYLQKENIIDESGMPKERFSAEFPKEGPSILRIQQVVRGDSAAYFCASSPGQGANTEAFFGQGTRLTVV.

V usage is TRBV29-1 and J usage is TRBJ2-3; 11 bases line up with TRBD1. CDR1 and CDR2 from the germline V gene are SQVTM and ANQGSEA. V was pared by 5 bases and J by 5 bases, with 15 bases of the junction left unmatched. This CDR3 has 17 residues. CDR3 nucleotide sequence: TGCAGCGTTTCAAAACTCCGGGACAGGGGGTTCAGAGATACGCAGTATTTT. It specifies CSVSKLRDRGFRDTQYF.

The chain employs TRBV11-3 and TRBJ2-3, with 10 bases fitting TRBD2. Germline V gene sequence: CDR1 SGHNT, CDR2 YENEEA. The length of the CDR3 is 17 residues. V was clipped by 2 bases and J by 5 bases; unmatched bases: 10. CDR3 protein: CASSLRGSGGAGDTQYF. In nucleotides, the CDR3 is TGTGCCAGCAGCTTACGTGGGAGCGGGGGGGCTGGAGATACGCAGTATTTT.

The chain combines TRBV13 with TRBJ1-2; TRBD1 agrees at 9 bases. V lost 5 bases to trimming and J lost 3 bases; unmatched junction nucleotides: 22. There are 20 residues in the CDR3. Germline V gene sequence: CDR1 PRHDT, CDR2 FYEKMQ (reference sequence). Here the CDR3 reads CASSPSTGGDHRAGDYGYTF. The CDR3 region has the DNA TGTGCCAGCAGCCCCTCGACAGGGGGTGACCACCGCGCGGGGGACTATGGCTACACCTTC.

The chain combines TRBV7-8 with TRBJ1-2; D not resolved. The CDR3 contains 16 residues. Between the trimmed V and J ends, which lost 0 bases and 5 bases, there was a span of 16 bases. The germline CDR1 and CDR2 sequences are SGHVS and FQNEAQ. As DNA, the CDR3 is TGTGCCAGCAGCTTAGCTCCCAGGCCAGAGGGATATGGCTACACCTTC. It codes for CASSLAPRPEGYGYTF.

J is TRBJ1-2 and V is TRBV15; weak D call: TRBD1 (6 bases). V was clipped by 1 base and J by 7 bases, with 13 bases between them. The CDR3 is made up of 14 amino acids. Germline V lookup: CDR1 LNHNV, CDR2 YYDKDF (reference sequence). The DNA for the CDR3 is TGTGCCACCAGCAGAGCCCTACAGGGCCGTGGCTACACCTTC. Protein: CATSRALQGRGYTF.

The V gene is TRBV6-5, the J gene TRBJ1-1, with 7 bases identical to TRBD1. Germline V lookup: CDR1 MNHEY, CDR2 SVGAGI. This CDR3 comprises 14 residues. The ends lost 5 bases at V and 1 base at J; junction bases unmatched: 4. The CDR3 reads CASSPTGENTEAFF. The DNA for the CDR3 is TGTGCCAGCAGTCCTACAGGGGAGAACACTGAAGCTTTCTTT.

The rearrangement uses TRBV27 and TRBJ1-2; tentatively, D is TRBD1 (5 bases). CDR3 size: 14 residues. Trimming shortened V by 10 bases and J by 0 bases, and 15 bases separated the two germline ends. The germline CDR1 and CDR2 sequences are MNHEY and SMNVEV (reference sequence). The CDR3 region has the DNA TGTGCCACCACCGGACAAAGCACTAACTATGGCTACACCTTC. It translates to CATTGQSTNYGYTF.

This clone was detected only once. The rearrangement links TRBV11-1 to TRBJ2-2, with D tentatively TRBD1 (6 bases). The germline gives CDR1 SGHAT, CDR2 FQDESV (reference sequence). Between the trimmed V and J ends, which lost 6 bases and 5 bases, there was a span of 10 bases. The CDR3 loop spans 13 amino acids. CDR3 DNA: TGTGCCAGCAGGCGCGACAGGACCGGGGAGCTGTTTTTT. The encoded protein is CASRRDRTGELFF.

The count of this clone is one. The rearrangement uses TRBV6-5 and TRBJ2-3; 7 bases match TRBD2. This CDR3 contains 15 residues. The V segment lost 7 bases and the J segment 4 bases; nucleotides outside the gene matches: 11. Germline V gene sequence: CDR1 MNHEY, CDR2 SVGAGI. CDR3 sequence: CASTFGREAPDTQYF. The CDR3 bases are TGTGCCAGCACCTTTGGGAGGGAAGCGCCAGATACGCAGTATTTT.

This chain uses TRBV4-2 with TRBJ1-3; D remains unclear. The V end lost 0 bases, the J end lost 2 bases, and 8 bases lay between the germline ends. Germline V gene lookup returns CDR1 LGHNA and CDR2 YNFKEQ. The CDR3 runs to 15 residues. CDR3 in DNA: TGTGCCAGCAGCCAAGATCGAGGGACTGGAAACACCATATATTTT. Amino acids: CASSQDRGTGNTIYF.

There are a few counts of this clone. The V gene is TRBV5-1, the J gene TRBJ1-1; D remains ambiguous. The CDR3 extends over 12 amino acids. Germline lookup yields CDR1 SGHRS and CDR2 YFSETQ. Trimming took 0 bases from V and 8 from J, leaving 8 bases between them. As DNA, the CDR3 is TGCGCCAGCAGCTTGGGCGGGGAGGAAGCTTTCTTT. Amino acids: CASSLGGEEAFF.

The CDR3 spells CASEIPEASGGAYEQYF. As DNA, the CDR3 is TGTGCCAGCGAAATTCCCGAAGCTAGCGGGGGGGCCTACGAGCAGTACTTC. The genes are TRBV7-9 and TRBJ2-7; 12 positions agree with TRBD2. With 8 bases clipped from V and 2 bases from J, the junction kept 13 bases outside the gene matches. The CDR3 totals 17 residues. CDR1 and CDR2 (germline): SEHNR, FQNEAQ (reference sequence).

CDR3 residues: CASSLTGAQNYGYTF. The CDR3 DNA reads as TGTGCCAGCAGCCTAACTGGGGCGCAGAACTATGGCTACACCTTC. V usage is TRBV2 and J usage is TRBJ1-2, with D possibly TRBD1 on 5 matching bases. The CDR3 runs to 15 residues. Germline CDR1 and CDR2: SNHLY and FYNNEI. V shed 6 bases and J shed 2 bases, with 16 bases lying between them.